The entry below describes one T cell receptor (beta chain). Its antigen is not identified. At one boundary the junction diverges from the germline segment, which might be a read error. This CDR3 is built from 15 residues. Germline-derived CDR1 and CDR2 are KGHDR and SFDVKD. Total RNA, at least 5 micrograms per sample, came from PBMCs. The record originates from a study of blood T cells in healthy people across ages. Study-level results: Bulk PBMC profiling left naive and antigen-experienced comparisons inconclusive. Diversity figures based on one million T cells were deemed too low.

Combining a sample-barcoded 5' primer with a J-beta primer mix, a second PCR ran for roughly 7 to 12 cycles. CDR3-containing paired-end reads numbered at least 2.5 million in each sample. MiXCR was run by TCRdb on the 5' RACE reads, yielding one entry per CDR3 protein. The sample has about 620,000 distinct CDR3 sequences, around 21% seen once. The chain recombines TRBV24-1 with TRBJ2-5; 8 bases map to TRBD2. The specimen was blood. This sequence was found in a man aged 65 to 85 in good health. The CDR3: CAASDQAGVGETQYF. CDR3 in DNA: TGTGCCGCCAGTGACCAAGCGGGAGTGGGGGAGACCCAGTACTTC.